This T cell receptor (beta chain) is drawn from a study of regulatory T cells in long-lasting Graves disease. Study observations and caveats: Thyroid tissue went unstudied; only peripheral blood was examined. TRBV28 was favored in persistent disease, as were TRBJ1-2 and TRBJ2-5.

CDR3-region Arm-PCR and iRepertoire HTBI primers produced the TCR beta libraries. TCRdb reprocessed the multiplex PCR reads via MiXCR and lists one record per CDR3 protein. The table includes about 400,000 distinct CDR3 sequences, around 20% detected once. This clonotype has at least ten counts. The antigen remains unidentified. Time point defined: persistent/refractory GD, antithyroid drugs over 5 years with positive TRAb. Isolated PBMC RNA provided the starting material for the TCR library. The ends lost 0 bases at V and 3 bases at J; junction bases unmatched: 3. The CDR3 length is 15 residues. Germline loops: CDR1 SGHTA, CDR2 FQGNSA.

This chain joins TRBV7-2 and TRBJ2-7; 9 bases are shared with TRBD1. Material: peripheral blood mononuclear cells (PBMCs), obtained when the disease was refractory, from a patient treated with antithyroid drugs. This clonotype was obtained from a female donor with Graves disease. CDR3 sequence reads: CASSLAGQGLYEQYF. The CDR3 bases are TGTGCCAGCAGCTTAGCGGGACAGGGCCTCTACGAGCAGTACTTC. The variable domain in full, with the rest retrieved from reference TRBV7-2 and TRBJ2-7, is GAGVSQSPSNKVTEKGKDVELRCDPISGHTALYWYRQSLGQGLEFLIYFQGNSAPDKSGLPSDRFSAERTGGSVSTLTIQRTQQEDSAVYLCASSLAGQGLYEQYFGPGTRLTVT.